The subject of this entry is one TCR beta chain. TCRdb keeps only in-frame clones here, not all; method: immunoSEQ multiplex PCR. The repertoire consists of roughly 200,000 clones, with approximately 87% occurring once and the leading ten covering about 6%. This entry is derived from a study of blood T cell repertoires in COVID-19. Trimming cost V 2 bases and J 0 bases, with 14 bases left between them. Germline loops: CDR1 SGHRS, CDR2 YFSETQ. The CDR3 runs 16 residues. This chain connects TRBV5-1 to TRBJ1-1; TRBD1 is a possible D gene (5 bases). Sequencing input: peripheral blood. This clonotype was obtained from a man aged 55 to 70 who had recovered from COVID-19. The CDR3 region is CASSFPDGQLNTEAFF. CDR3 bases: TGCGCCAGCAGCTTCCCGGACGGACAACTGAACACTGAAGCTTTCTTT. The entire variable domain, with the rest obtained from reference TRBV5-1 and TRBJ1-1, is as follows: KAGVTQTPRYLIKTRGQQVTLSCSPISGHRSVSWYQQTPGQGLQFLFEYFSETQRNKGNFPGRFSGRQFSNSRSEMNVSTLELGDSALYLCASSFPDGQLNTEAFFGQGTRLTVV.